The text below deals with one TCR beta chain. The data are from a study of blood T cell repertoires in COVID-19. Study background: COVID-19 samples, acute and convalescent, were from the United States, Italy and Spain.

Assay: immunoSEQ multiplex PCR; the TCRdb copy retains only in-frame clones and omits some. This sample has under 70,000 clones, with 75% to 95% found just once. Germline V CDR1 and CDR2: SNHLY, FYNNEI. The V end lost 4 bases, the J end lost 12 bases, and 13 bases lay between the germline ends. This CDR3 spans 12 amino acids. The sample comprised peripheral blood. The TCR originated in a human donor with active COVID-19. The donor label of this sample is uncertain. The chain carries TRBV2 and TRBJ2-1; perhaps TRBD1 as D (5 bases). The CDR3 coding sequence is TGTGCCAGCAGTGCCCAGGGATTCGGGCAGTTCTTC. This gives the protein CASSAQGFGQFF.